These T cell receptor beta chains were read from a single sample in a study of blood T cell repertoires in COVID-19. Assay: immunoSEQ multiplex PCR; the TCRdb copy retains only in-frame clones and omits some. The sample includes more than 85,000 clones, over 75% of them seen just once. The sequencing input was peripheral blood. The origin of the receptors is a woman aged 60-75 years with acute or convalescent COVID-19. CDR3s include the opening cysteine and the closing phenylalanine or tryptophan. Each record gives: clone size, D gene, V gene, J gene, CDR3 protein, CDR3 DNA. D genes are given only for firm matches. Part of the rows lack a size; the others show once, few, many or a class for expanded clones.

>few|.|TRBV11-2|TRBJ1-2
CASGSGRGDGYTF
TGTGCCAGCGGCAGCGGGCGGGGAGATGGCTACACCTTC
>.|.|TRBV28|TRBJ1-5
CASSYGHNQPQHF
TGTGCCAGCAGTTATGGCCACAATCAGCCCCAGCATTTT
>.|TRBD1|TRBV5-1|TRBJ1-1
CASSLGVTGDLTEAFF
TGCGCCAGCAGCTTGGGGGTGACAGGGGATTTGACTGAAGCTTTCTTT
>.|.|TRBV2|TRBJ1-1
CASSWGVFEAFF
TGTGCCAGCAGTTGGGGGGTATTTGAAGCTTTCTTT
>.|.|TRBV7-9|TRBJ1-2
CASSLRANYGYTF
TGTGCCAGCAGCTTACGGGCTAACTATGGCTACACCTTC
>.|TRBD1|TRBV3-1/TRBV3-2|TRBJ1-5
CASSQGPGQGIQPQHF
TGTGCCAGCAGCCAGGGACCGGGACAGGGGATTCAGCCCCAGCATTTT
>.|.|TRBV5-1|TRBJ1-1
CASSWDLGGVNTEAFF
TGCGCCAGCAGCTGGGATTTAGGAGGTGTGAACACTGAAGCTTTCTTT
>.|TRBD2|TRBV28|TRBJ2-1
CASSPFPAGAFPDEQFF
TGTGCCAGCAGTCCCTTCCCAGCGGGAGCATTTCCGGATGAGCAGTTCTTC
>.|.|TRBV28|TRBJ1-4
CASTSPGKEEKLFF
TGTGCCAGCACCTCTCCGGGGAAGGAGGAAAAACTGTTTTTT
>.|.|TRBV9|TRBJ1-4
CASSPRDRGSEKLFF
TGTGCCAGCAGCCCTCGTGATCGCGGGTCTGAAAAACTGTTTTTT
>once|TRBD1|TRBV27|TRBJ2-7
CASSFGQGLSYEQYF
TGTGCCAGCAGTTTTGGACAGGGCCTCTCCTACGAGCAGTACTTC
>.|.|TRBV30|TRBJ2-6
CAWGRTSAANVLTF
TGTGCCTGGGGTAGGACAAGCGCGGCCAACGTCCTGACTTTC
>.|.|TRBV5-4|TRBJ2-3
CASSAGLNPGRSTDTQYF
TGTGCCAGCAGCGCTGGACTAAACCCCGGGAGAAGCACAGATACGCAGTATTTT
>.|TRBD1|TRBV28|TRBJ1-1
CASRGSGGNTEAFF
TGTGCCAGCAGGGGTTCAGGGGGCAACACTGAAGCTTTCTTT
>.|TRBD1|TRBV16|TRBJ1-2
CASSQFGTGIAYTF
TGTGCCAGCAGCCAATTCGGGACAGGGATAGCCTACACCTTC
>.|TRBD1|TRBV5-1|TRBJ1-6
CASSAVPAGQVARSPLHF
TGCGCCAGCAGTGCAGTACCCGCCGGACAGGTGGCAAGGTCACCCCTCCACTTT
>.|.|TRBV5-1|TRBJ2-3
CASSQPEGKGSQYF
TGCGCCAGCAGCCAACCCGAAGGGAAGGGGTCGCAGTATTTT
>once|TRBD2|TRBV27|TRBJ2-1
CASSPIAGGVDEQFF
TGTGCCAGCTCACCGATCGCGGGAGGGGTCGATGAGCAGTTCTTC
>.|.|TRBV5-1|TRBJ2-2
CASSPSLANTGELFF
TGCGCCAGCAGCCCCTCCCTAGCGAACACCGGGGAGCTGTTTTTT
>.|TRBD2|TRBV9|TRBJ2-2
CASSPLAGTGELFF
TGTGCCAGCAGCCCCCTAGCGGGAACCGGGGAGCTGTTTTTT
>.|TRBD1|TRBV19|TRBJ1-4
CASSISRGEKLFF
TGTGCCAGTAGTATTTCCAGGGGGGAAAAACTGTTTTTT
>.|TRBD1|TRBV2|TRBJ1-3
CASSESTGTGNTIYF
TGTGCCAGCAGTGAATCGACAGGGACTGGAAACACCATATATTTT
>.|TRBD1|TRBV5-1|TRBJ1-1
CASSSQDRGLTEAFF
TGCGCCAGCAGCTCCCAGGACAGGGGGCTCACTGAAGCTTTCTTT
>.|TRBD1|TRBV2|TRBJ2-3
CASRPDRPNTDTQYF
TGTGCCAGCAGGCCGGACAGGCCAAACACAGATACGCAGTATTTT